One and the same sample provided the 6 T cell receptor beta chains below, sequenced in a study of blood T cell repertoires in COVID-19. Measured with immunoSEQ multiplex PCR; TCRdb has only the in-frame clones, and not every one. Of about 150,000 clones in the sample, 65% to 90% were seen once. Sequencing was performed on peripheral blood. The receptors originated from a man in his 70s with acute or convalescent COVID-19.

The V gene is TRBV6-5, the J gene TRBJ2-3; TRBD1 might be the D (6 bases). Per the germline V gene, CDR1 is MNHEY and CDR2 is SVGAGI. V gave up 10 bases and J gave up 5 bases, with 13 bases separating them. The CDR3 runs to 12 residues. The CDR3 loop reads CATSPTGDTQYF. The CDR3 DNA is TGTGCCACCAGCCCGACAGGAGATACGCAGTATTTT.

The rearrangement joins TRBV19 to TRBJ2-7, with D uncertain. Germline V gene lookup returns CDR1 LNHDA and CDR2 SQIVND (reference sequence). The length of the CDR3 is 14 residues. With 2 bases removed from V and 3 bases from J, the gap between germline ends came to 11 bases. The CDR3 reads CASSITTRFYEQYF. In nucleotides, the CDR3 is TGTGCCAGTAGTATAACGACTCGATTCTACGAGCAGTACTTC.

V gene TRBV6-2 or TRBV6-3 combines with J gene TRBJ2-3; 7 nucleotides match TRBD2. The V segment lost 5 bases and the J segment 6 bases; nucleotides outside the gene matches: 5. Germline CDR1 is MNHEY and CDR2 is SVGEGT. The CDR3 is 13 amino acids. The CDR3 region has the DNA TGTGCCAGCAGTGCCCGACTAGCTGATACGCAGTATTTT. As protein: CASSARLADTQYF.

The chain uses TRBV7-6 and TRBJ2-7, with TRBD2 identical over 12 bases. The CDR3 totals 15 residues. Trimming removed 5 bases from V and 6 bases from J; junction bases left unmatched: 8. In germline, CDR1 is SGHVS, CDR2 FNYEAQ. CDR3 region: CASSRLAGAPGEQYF. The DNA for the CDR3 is TGTGCCAGCAGCCGACTAGCGGGGGCCCCTGGCGAGCAGTACTTC.

The DNA of the CDR3 is TGTGCCAGCAGTGAAGGGCAGGGTAGGAACACTGAAGCTTTCTTT. This encodes CASSEGQGRNTEAFF. The V and J genes are TRBV2 and TRBJ1-1; tentatively, D is TRBD1 (5 bases). This CDR3 region has 15 residues. With 1 base removed from V and 1 base from J, the gap between germline ends came to 10 bases. CDR1 is SNHLY and CDR2 is FYNNEI in the germline V gene.

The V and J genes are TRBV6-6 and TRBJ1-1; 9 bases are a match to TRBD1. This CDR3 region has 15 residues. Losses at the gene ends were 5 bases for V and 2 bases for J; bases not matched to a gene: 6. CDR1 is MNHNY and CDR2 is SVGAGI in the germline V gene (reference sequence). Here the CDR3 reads CASSNPGQGNTEAFF. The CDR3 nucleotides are TGTGCCAGCAGTAACCCGGGACAGGGTAACACTGAAGCTTTCTTT.